This TCR beta chain was profiled in a study of shared clonotypes between healthy human individuals. Trimming pared 5 bases from V and 3 bases from J, leaving 16 bases between. Germline CDR1 MDHEN, CDR2 SYDVKM. The CDR3 is 15 residues long. Clones were read by immunoSEQ multiplex PCR, and TCRdb kept only the in-frame ones, dropping some. The sample lists millions of clones, 85% to 95% occurring once. This clone was found once. Specimen: naive CD4+ T cells sorted from blood. The subset denotes: CD45RA+ positively selected. This clonotype was obtained from a man aged 18 to 30 in good health. V and J are TRBV28 and TRBJ1-2; D not resolved. Here the CDR3 reads CASSAPSRGDYGYTF. CDR3 bases: TGTGCCAGCAGTGCCCCTTCTCGGGGAGACTATGGCTACACCTTC.